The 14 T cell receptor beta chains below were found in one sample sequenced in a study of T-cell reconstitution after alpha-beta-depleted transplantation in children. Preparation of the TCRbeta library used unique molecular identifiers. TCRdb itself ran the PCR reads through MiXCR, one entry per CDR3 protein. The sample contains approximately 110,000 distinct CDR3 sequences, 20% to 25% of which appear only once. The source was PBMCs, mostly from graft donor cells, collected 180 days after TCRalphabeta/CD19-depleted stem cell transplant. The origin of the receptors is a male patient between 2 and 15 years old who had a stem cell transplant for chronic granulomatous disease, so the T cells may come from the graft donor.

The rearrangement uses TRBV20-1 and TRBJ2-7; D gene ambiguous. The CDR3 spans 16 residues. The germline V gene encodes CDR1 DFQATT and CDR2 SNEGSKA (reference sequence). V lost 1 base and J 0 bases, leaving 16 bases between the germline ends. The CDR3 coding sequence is TGCAGTGCTAGAGTTCTGGGCAGCTATAACTCCTACGAGCAGTACTTC. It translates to CSARVLGSYNSYEQYF.

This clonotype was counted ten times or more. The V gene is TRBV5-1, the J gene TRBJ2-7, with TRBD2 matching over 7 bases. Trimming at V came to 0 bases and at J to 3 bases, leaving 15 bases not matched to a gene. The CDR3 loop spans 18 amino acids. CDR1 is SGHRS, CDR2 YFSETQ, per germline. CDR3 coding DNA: TGCGCCAGCAGCTTGGGCGTCCTCGCGGGAGTGTCTTACTACGAGCAGTACTTC. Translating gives CASSLGVLAGVSYYEQYF.

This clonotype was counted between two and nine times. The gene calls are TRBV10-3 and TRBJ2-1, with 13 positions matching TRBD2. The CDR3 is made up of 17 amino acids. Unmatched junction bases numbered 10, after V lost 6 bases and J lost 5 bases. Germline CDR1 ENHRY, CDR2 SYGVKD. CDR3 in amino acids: CAISWTSGSPGNNEQFF. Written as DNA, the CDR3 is TGTGCCATCAGCTGGACTAGCGGGAGTCCAGGGAACAATGAGCAGTTCTTC.

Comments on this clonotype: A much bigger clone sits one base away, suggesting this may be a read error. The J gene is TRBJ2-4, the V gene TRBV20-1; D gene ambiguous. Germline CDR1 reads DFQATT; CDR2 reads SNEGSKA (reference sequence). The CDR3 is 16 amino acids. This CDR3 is CSARDLESSDINTQYF. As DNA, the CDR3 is TGCAGTGCTAGAGATCTAGAGTCGTCGGATATAAACACTCAGTACTTC.

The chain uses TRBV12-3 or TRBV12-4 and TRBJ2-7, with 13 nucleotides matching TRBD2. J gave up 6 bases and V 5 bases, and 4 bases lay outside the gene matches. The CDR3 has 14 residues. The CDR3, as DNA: TGTGCCAGCAGTCCCGGACTAGCGGGAGTCGAGCAGTACTTC. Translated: CASSPGLAGVEQYF.

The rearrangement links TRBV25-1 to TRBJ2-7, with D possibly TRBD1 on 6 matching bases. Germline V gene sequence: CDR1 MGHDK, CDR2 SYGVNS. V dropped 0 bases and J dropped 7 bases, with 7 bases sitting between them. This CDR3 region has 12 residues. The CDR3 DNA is TGTGCCAGCAGTGAATATAGGGGGGAGCAGTACTTC. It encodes CASSEYRGEQYF.

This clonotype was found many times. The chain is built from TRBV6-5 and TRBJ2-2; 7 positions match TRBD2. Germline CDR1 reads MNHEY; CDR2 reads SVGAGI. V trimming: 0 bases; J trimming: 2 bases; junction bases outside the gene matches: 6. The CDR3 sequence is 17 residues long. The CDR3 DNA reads TGTGCCAGCAGTTACTCGGGACTAACGTACAACACCGGGGAGCTGTTTTTT. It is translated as CASSYSGLTYNTGELFF.

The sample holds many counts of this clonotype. CDR3 loop: CSARTGSTYEQYF. The CDR3 coding sequence is TGCAGTGCTAGAACGGGCAGTACCTACGAGCAGTACTTC. V usage is TRBV20-1 and J usage is TRBJ2-7; D not resolved. The CDR3 sequence is 13 residues long. Trimming removed 2 bases from V and 2 bases from J, with 10 bases in between. Per germline, CDR1 DFQATT and CDR2 SNEGSKA (reference sequence).

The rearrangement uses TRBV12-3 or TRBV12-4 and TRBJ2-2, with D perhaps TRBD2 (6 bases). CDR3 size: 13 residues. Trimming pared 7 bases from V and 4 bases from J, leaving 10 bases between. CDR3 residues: CASTWGLTGELFF. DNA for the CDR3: TGTGCCAGCACCTGGGGACTCACCGGGGAGCTGTTTTTT.

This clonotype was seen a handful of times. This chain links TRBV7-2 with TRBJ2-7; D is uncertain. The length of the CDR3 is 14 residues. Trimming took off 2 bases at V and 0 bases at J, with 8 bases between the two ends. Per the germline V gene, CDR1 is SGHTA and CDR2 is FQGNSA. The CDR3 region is CASSLSQFSYEQYF. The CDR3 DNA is TGTGCCAGCAGCTTAAGCCAATTCTCCTACGAGCAGTACTTC.

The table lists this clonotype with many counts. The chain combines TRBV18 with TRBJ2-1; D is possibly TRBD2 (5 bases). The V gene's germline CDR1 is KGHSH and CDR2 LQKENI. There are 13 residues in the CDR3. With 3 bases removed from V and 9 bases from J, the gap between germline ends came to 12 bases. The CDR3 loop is CASSPRNAGEQFF. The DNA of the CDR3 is TGTGCCAGCTCACCCCGGAATGCGGGTGAGCAGTTCTTC.

The chain's CDR3 is CASVGVLSYNEQFF. The DNA of the CDR3 is TGTGCCAGCGTGGGGGTCCTCTCCTACAATGAGCAGTTCTTC. The chain couples TRBV28 to TRBJ2-1; D tentatively reads TRBD1 or TRBD2 (5 bases each). The CDR3 is 14 amino acids. The germline V gene has CDR1 MDHEN and CDR2 SYDVKM. Trimming stripped 8 bases from V and 0 bases from J, with 11 bases between.

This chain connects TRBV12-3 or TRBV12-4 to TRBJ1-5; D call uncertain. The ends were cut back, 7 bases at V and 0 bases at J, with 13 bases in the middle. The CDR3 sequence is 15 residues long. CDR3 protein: CASTSGSNSNQPQHF. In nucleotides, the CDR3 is TGTGCCAGCACCTCAGGCAGCAATAGCAATCAGCCCCAGCATTTT.

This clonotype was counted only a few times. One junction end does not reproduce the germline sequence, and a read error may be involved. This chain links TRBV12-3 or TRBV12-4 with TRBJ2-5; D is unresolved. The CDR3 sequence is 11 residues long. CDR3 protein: CASSLGPSEHF. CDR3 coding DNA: TGTGCCAGCAGTTTAGGTCCCTCAGAGCACTTC.